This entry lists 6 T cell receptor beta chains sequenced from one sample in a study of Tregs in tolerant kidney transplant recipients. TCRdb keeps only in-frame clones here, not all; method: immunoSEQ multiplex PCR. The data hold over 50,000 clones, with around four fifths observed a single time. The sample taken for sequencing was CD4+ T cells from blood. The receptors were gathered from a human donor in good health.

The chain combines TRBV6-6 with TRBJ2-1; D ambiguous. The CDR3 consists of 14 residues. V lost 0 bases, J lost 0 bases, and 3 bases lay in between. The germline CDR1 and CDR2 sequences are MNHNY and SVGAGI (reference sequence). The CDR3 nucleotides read TGTGCCAGCAGTTACTCGGTCTCCTACAATGAGCAGTTCTTC. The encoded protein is CASSYSVSYNEQFF.

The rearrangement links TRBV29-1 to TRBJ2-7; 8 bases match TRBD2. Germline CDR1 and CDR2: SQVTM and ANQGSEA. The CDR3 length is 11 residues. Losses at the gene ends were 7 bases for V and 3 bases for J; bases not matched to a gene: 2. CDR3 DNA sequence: TGCAGCGCCGGGGGGGGCTACGAGCAGTACTTC. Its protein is CSAGGGYEQYF.

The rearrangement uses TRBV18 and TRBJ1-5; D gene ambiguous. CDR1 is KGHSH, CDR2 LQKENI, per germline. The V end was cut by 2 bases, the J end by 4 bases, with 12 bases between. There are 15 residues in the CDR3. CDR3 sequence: CASSPGWNLNQPQHF. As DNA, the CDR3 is TGTGCCAGCTCACCAGGCTGGAACTTAAATCAGCCCCAGCATTTT.

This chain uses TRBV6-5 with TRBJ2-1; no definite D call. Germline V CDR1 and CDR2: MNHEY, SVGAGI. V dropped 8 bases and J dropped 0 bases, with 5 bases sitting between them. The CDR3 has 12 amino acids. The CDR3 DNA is TGTGCCAGCGGAGTCTCCTACAATGAGCAGTTCTTC. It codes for CASGVSYNEQFF.

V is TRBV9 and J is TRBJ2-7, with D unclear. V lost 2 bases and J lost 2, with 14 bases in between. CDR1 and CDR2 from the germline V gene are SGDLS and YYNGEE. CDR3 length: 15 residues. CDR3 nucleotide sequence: TGTGCCAGCAGCGTTGCGCTGTACTATCCCTACGAGCAGTACTTC. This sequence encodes CASSVALYYPYEQYF.

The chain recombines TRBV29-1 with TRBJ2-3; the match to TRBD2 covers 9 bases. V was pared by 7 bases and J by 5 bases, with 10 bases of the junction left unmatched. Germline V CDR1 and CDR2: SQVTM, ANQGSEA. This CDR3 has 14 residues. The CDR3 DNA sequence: TGCAGCGCCGCGGGGACTAGCAGTGGAGATACGCAGTATTTT. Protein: CSAAGTSSGDTQYF.